This is a list of T cell receptor beta chains from one sample in a study of vaccination effects on CD4 cells after COVID-19. Method: immunoSEQ multiplex PCR; TCRdb's copy keeps in-frame clones and lacks some. The data hold under 65,000 clones, with roughly 80% observed a single time. These TCRs' antigens remain unknown. The sample in question was CD4+ T cells from PBMCs cultured with HCoV-229E spike peptides, obtained before COVID-19 vaccination. The receptors were gathered from a human donor who received a COVID-19 vaccine. Each CDR3 is given with its conserved first and last residue. Each record gives: V gene, J gene, clone size, D gene, CDR3 protein, CDR3 DNA. The D gene is left open where the match is weak. Clone size, where shown, is once, few, many, or a class for clones that have expanded.

V: TRBV19; J: TRBJ2-5; size: -; D: -; CDR3: CASSPFIDGRTQYF; DNA: TGTGCCAGTAGTCCATTCATAGACGGTAGGACCCAGTACTTC
V: TRBV2; J: TRBJ2-5; size: -; D: -; CDR3: CASSEELNGETQYF; DNA: TGTGCCAGCAGTGAAGAACTAAATGGAGAGACCCAGTACTTC
V: TRBV10-2; J: TRBJ2-5; size: once; D: TRBD2; CDR3: CASSETGGTQYF; DNA: TGCGCCAGCAGTGAGACGGGGGGGACCCAGTACTTC
V: TRBV7-6; J: TRBJ1-6; size: few; D: -; CDR3: CASSLDGSRAASPLHF; DNA: TGTGCCAGCAGCTTAGACGGGTCTCGGGCGGCTTCACCCCTCCACTTT
V: TRBV5-5; J: TRBJ1-1; size: -; D: -; CDR3: CASSPDSNTEAFF; DNA: TGTGCCAGCAGCCCGGACAGCAACACTGAAGCTTTCTTT
V: TRBV7-9; J: TRBJ1-3; size: -; D: -; CDR3: CASSSLAEAGNTIYF; DNA: TGTGCCAGCAGCTCCTTAGCGGAGGCTGGAAACACCATATATTTT
V: TRBV12-5; J: TRBJ1-4; size: -; D: -; CDR3: CASGLGVENEKLFF; DNA: TGTGCTAGTGGTTTGGGGGTCGAGAATGAAAAACTGTTTTTT
V: TRBV10-2; J: TRBJ1-3; size: -; D: TRBD1; CDR3: CASRETGSGNTIYF; DNA: TGCGCCAGCAGAGAGACAGGGTCTGGAAACACCATATATTTT
V: TRBV10-3; J: TRBJ2-1; size: -; D: TRBD2; CDR3: CAITPGLDYNEQFF; DNA: TGTGCCATCACTCCGGGACTAGACTACAATGAGCAGTTCTTC
V: TRBV6-5; J: TRBJ1-1; size: -; D: -; CDR3: CATGGNTEAFF; DNA: TGTGCCACCGGCGGGAACACTGAAGCTTTCTTT
V: TRBV5-1; J: TRBJ2-3; size: -; D: -; CDR3: CASSLEDSTQDRYTQYF; DNA: TGCGCCAGCAGCTTGGAAGATAGTACTCAGGACCGTTATACGCAGTATTTT
V: TRBV5-1; J: TRBJ1-1; size: -; D: -; CDR3: CASSTQGLGTEAFF; DNA: TGCGCCAGCAGCACCCAGGGGTTGGGCACTGAAGCTTTCTTT
V: TRBV10-2; J: TRBJ1-6; size: -; D: -; CDR3: CASTRGSRVSPLHF; DNA: TGCGCCAGCACTAGGGGGAGCAGGGTGTCACCCCTCCACTTT
V: TRBV30; J: TRBJ1-3; size: -; D: -; CDR3: CAWSVGRVTGNTIYF; DNA: TGTGCCTGGAGTGTAGGGCGTGTTACTGGAAACACCATATATTTT
V: TRBV19; J: TRBJ1-4; size: -; D: -; CDR3: CASSDRLVTNEKLFF; DNA: TGTGCCAGTAGTGACAGATTGGTAACTAATGAAAAACTGTTTTTT
V: TRBV6-5; J: TRBJ1-1; size: -; D: TRBD1; CDR3: CASSYSGRGRMTEAFF; DNA: TGTGCCAGCAGTTACTCGGGAAGGGGGCGGATGACTGAAGCTTTCTTT
V: TRBV25-1; J: TRBJ1-6; size: -; D: TRBD1; CDR3: CASSEYDRGNSPLHF; DNA: TGTGCCAGCAGTGAATACGACAGGGGTAATTCACCCCTCCACTTT
V: TRBV6-1; J: TRBJ1-2; size: once; D: TRBD1; CDR3: CASSEARTGPQGGYTF; DNA: TGTGCCAGCAGTGAAGCCAGGACAGGGCCCCAAGGCGGCTACACCTTC
V: TRBV28; J: TRBJ1-3; size: -; D: TRBD1; CDR3: CASSSPGQGVSGNTIYF; DNA: TGTGCCAGCAGTTCCCCAGGACAGGGAGTTTCTGGAAACACCATATATTTT
V: TRBV6-5; J: TRBJ1-5; size: -; D: -; CDR3: CASRWSGSQPQHF; DNA: TGTGCCAGCAGATGGTCAGGGTCGCAGCCCCAGCATTTT
V: TRBV6-5; J: TRBJ1-1; size: -; D: -; CDR3: CASSDAGGLNTEAFF; DNA: TGTGCCAGCAGCGACGCGGGGGGCCTGAACACTGAAGCTTTCTTT
V: TRBV18; J: TRBJ1-1; size: -; D: TRBD1; CDR3: CASSRGQGNTEAFF; DNA: TGTGCCAGCTCCCGCGGACAGGGTAACACTGAAGCTTTCTTT
V: TRBV5-1; J: TRBJ2-2; size: -; D: -; CDR3: CASSLVGGIDTGELFF; DNA: TGCGCCAGCAGCTTGGTGGGGGGCATAGACACCGGGGAGCTGTTTTTT
V: TRBV2; J: TRBJ1-4; size: -; D: -; CDR3: CASSYARAAGNEKLFF; DNA: TGTGCCAGCAGTTATGCCAGGGCGGCGGGTAATGAAAAACTGTTTTTT
V: TRBV2; J: TRBJ2-5; size: once; D: TRBD2; CDR3: CASSEFGSGGESETQYF; DNA: TGTGCCAGCAGTGAATTCGGTAGCGGGGGGGAATCAGAGACCCAGTACTTC
V: TRBV14; J: TRBJ2-1; size: -; D: -; CDR3: CASSRHPSVSSYNEQFF; DNA: TGTGCCAGCAGCCGACACCCCTCCGTAAGCTCCTACAATGAGCAGTTCTTC
V: TRBV6-6; J: TRBJ1-2; size: -; D: -; CDR3: CASSYLREGRGYTF; DNA: TGTGCCAGCAGTTACCTCAGGGAAGGGCGGGGCTACACCTTC
V: TRBV7-2; J: TRBJ2-3; size: -; D: -; CDR3: CASSLLLRGPNTDTQYF; DNA: TGTGCCAGCAGCCTCCTACTCCGGGGGCCTAACACAGATACGCAGTATTTT
V: TRBV30; J: TRBJ2-4; size: -; D: -; CDR3: CAWSAQGTKNIQYF; DNA: TGTGCCTGGAGTGCACAGGGTACCAAAAACATTCAGTACTTC
V: TRBV6-1; J: TRBJ1-6; size: -; D: TRBD1; CDR3: CASSDRGRGNSPLHF; DNA: TGTGCCAGCAGTGACAGGGGGCGCGGTAATTCACCCCTCCACTTT
V: TRBV7-3; J: TRBJ2-1; size: -; D: TRBD1; CDR3: CASSAQTGARNEQFF; DNA: TGTGCCAGCAGCGCCCAGACAGGGGCGAGAAATGAGCAGTTCTTC
V: TRBV7-9; J: TRBJ1-6; size: -; D: TRBD1; CDR3: CASSSTGGYNSPLHF; DNA: TGTGCCAGCAGCTCGACAGGGGGCTATAATTCACCCCTCCACTTT
V: TRBV5-1; J: TRBJ2-3; size: once; D: -; CDR3: CASSLNLVEDTQYF; DNA: TGCGCCAGCAGCTTGAATCTAGTAGAGGATACGCAGTATTTT
V: TRBV18; J: TRBJ2-1; size: once; D: TRBD1; CDR3: CASSPQGSSSYNEQFF; DNA: TGTGCCAGCTCGCCACAGGGGTCCAGCTCCTACAATGAGCAGTTCTTC
V: TRBV10-3; J: TRBJ1-2; size: -; D: -; CDR3: CAISEGQAYGYTF; DNA: TGTGCCATCAGTGAGGGGCAGGCGTACGGCTACACCTTC
V: TRBV24-1; J: TRBJ2-2; size: once; D: TRBD1; CDR3: CATSKRGLDTGELFF; DNA: TGTGCCACCAGTAAAAGGGGGCTCGACACCGGGGAGCTGTTTTTT
V: TRBV6-5; J: TRBJ1-1; size: -; D: -; CDR3: CASNFWGGGTEAFF; DNA: TGTGCCAGCAATTTTTGGGGGGGTGGGACTGAAGCTTTCTTT
V: TRBV7-3; J: TRBJ2-2; size: -; D: -; CDR3: CASSRDGSNTGELFF; DNA: TGTGCCAGCAGCCGGGACGGTTCGAACACCGGGGAGCTGTTTTTT
V: TRBV28; J: TRBJ2-6; size: -; D: -; CDR3: CASFSSGANVLTF; DNA: TGTGCCAGCTTTTCGTCCGGGGCCAACGTCCTGACTTTC
V: TRBV14; J: TRBJ2-2; size: -; D: TRBD1; CDR3: CASSPDRGPGELFF; DNA: TGTGCCAGCAGCCCGGACAGGGGGCCCGGGGAGCTGTTTTTT